The T cell receptor (beta chain) under discussion was sequenced for a study of T cells expressing NK-cell markers. TCRdb reprocessed the 5' RACE reads, keeping one entry per CDR3 protein, no DNA. The sample holds 500,000 to 700,000 distinct CDR3 sequences. This CDR3 contains 16 residues. The germline CDR1 and CDR2 sequences are SGHRS and YFSETQ. This chain uses TRBV5-1 with TRBJ2-2; TCRdb's D call, TRBD1, is unchecked because there is no DNA. The sequenced sample was blood T cells: a sorted CD56 or NKG2C T cell subset, CD4+ or CD8+ T cells, or bulk PBMC T cells (not recorded which). The sequence was collected from a man younger than 35 in good health. The CDR3 reads CASSLSRGAGTGELFF.